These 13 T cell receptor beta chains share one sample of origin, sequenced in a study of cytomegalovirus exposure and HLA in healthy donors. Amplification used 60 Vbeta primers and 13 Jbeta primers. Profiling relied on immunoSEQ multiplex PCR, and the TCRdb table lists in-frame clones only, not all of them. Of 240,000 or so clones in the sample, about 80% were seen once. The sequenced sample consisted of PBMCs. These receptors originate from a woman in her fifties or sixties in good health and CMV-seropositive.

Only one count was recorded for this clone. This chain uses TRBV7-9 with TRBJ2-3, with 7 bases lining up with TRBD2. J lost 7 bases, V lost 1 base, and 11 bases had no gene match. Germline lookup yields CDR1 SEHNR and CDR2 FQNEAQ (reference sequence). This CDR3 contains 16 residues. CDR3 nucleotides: TGTGCCAGCAGCTTAGTTTCCGGCGGGAGTCGGTATACGCAGTATTTT. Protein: CASSLVSGGSRYTQYF.

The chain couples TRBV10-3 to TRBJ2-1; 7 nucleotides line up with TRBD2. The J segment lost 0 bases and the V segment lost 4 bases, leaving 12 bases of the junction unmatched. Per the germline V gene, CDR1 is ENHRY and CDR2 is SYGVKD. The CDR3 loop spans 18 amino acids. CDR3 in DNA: TGTGCCATCAGTGCCCTAGGCGGAGCGGGAACCTCCTACAATGAGCAGTTCTTC. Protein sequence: CAISALGGAGTSYNEQFF.

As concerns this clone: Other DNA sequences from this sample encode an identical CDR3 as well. The chain's CDR3 is CASSLDRGGNQPQHF. CDR3 nucleotides: TGTGCCAGCAGCTTAGACAGGGGGGGCAATCAGCCCCAGCATTTT. The chain combines TRBV7-9 with TRBJ1-5; 8 positions agree with TRBD1. Germline V CDR1 and CDR2: SEHNR, FQNEAQ (reference sequence). This CDR3 has 15 residues. J gave up 2 bases and V 1 base, and 1 base lay outside the gene matches.

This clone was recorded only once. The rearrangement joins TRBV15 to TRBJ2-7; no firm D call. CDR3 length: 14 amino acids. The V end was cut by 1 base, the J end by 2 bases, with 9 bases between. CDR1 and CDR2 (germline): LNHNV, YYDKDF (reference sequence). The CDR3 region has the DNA TGTGCCACCAGCAGAGGTGACTTCACCTACGAGCAGTACTTC. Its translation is CATSRGDFTYEQYF.

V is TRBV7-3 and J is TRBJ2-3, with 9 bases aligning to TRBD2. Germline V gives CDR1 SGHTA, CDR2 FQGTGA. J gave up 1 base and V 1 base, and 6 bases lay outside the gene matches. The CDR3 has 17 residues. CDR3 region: CASSLRAGGLGTDTQYF. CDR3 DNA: TGTGCCAGCAGCTTAAGGGCGGGAGGGCTCGGCACAGATACGCAGTATTTT.

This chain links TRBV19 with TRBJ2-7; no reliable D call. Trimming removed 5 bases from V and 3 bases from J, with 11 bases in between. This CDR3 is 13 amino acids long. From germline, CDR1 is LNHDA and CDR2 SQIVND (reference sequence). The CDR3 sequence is CASSQVGGYEQYF. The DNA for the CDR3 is TGTGCCAGTAGTCAGGTGGGTGGCTACGAGCAGTACTTC. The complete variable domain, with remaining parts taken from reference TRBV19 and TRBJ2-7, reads DGGITQSPKYLFRKEGQNVTLSCEQNLNHDAMYWYRQDPGQGLRLIYYSQIVNDFQKGDIAEGYSVSREKKESFPLTVTSAQKNPTAFYLCASSQVGGYEQYFGPGTRLTVT.

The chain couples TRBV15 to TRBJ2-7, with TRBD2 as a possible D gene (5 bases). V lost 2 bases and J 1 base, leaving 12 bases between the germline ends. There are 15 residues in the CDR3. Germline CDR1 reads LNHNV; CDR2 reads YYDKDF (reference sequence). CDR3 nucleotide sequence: TGTGCCACCAGCAGACTTAAGGGAGCATCCTACGAGCAGTACTTC. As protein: CATSRLKGASYEQYF.

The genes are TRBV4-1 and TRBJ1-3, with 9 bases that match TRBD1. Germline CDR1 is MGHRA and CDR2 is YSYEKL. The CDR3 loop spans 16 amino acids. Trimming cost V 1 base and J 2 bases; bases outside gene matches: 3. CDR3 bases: TGCGCCAGCAGCCAAGTACGGACAGGGGCTGGAAACACCATATATTTT. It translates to CASSQVRTGAGNTIYF.

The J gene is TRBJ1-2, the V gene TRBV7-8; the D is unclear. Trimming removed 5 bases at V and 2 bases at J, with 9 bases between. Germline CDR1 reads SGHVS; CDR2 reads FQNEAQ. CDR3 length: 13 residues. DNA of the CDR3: TGTGCCAGCAGCCGGACTGGCAACTATGGCTACACCTTC. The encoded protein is CASSRTGNYGYTF.

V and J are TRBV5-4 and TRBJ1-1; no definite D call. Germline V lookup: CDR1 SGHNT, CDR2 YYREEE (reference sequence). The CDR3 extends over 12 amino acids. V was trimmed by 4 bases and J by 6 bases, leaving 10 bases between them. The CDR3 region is CASSVGRAEAFF. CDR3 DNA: TGTGCCAGCAGCGTCGGGAGGGCTGAAGCTTTCTTT.

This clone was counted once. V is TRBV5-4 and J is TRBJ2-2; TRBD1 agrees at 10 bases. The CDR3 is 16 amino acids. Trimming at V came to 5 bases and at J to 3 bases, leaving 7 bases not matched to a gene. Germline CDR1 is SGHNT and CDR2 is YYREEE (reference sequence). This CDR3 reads CASSPTGGADTGELFF. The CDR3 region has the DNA TGTGCCAGCAGTCCGACAGGGGGCGCCGACACCGGGGAGCTGTTTTTT.

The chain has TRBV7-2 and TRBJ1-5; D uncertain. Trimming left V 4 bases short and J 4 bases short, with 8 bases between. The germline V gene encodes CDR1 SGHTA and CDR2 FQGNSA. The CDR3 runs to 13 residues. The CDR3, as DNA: TGTGCCAGCAGCTATGGGCAAAATCAGCCCCAGCATTTT. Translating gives CASSYGQNQPQHF.

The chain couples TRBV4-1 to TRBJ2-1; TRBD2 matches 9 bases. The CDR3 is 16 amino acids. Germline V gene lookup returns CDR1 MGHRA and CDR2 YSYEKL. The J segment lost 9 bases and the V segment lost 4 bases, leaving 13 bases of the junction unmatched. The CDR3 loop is CASSRSEVAGAGEQFF. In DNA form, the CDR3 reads TGCGCCAGCAGCCGGTCAGAGGTAGCGGGAGCTGGTGAGCAGTTCTTC.